What follows are 5 T cell receptor beta chains derived from one specimen sequenced in a study of T-cell reconstitution after alpha-beta-depleted transplantation in children. It was with unique molecular identifiers that the TCRbeta library was prepared. TCRdb re-called the PCR reads with MiXCR, one entry per CDR3 protein. The sample consists of about 260,000 distinct CDR3 sequences, roughly 8% of them appearing once. Source: PBMCs, mostly from graft donor cells, taken 180 days after TCRalphabeta/CD19-depleted stem cell transplant. Receptors were obtained from a male patient aged 10 to 17 who had a stem cell transplant for acute lymphoblastic leukemia, so the T cells may come from the graft donor.

This clonotype was recorded many times. This chain joins TRBV14 and TRBJ2-5, with TRBD2 matching over 10 bases. The junction had 6 bases not matched to a gene; V was cut back by 4 bases and J by 4 bases. CDR3 length: 15 amino acids. Germline values: CDR1 SGHDN, CDR2 FVKESK. CDR3 DNA: TGTGCCAGCAGCCCGATTAGCGGGAGGAGAGAGACCCAGTACTTC. Its protein is CASSPISGRRETQYF.

Comments on this clonotype: A junction end diverges from the germline sequence, so it may reflect a read error. This chain uses TRBV18 with TRBJ2-7, with D unclear. Germline lookup yields CDR1 KGHSH and CDR2 LQKENI. There are 11 residues in the CDR3. CDR3 loop: CAGSPGYEQYF. CDR3 DNA: TGTGCCGGCTCACCGGGCTACGAGCAGTACTTC.

This clonotype was seen repeatedly, ten times or more. CDR3 DNA sequence: TGTGCCAGCAGTAGGACAAGGGAAAGCCCTTACGAGCAGTACTTC. Protein sequence: CASSRTRESPYEQYF. The V gene is TRBV25-1, the J gene TRBJ2-7, with D possibly TRBD1 on 5 matching bases. V was clipped by 5 bases and J by 4 bases, with 18 bases between them. This CDR3 is 15 amino acids long. CDR1 and CDR2 (germline): MGHDK, SYGVNS.

This clonotype has ten or more counts. This chain joins TRBV12-3 or TRBV12-4 and TRBJ1-2; possibly TRBD1 for D (6 bases). The CDR3 loop spans 14 amino acids. The ends were cut back, 2 bases at V and 7 bases at J, with 14 bases in the middle. This chain's CDR3 is CASSLTGRRSGYTF. As DNA, the CDR3 is TGTGCCAGCAGTTTAACAGGGCGGCGATCTGGCTACACCTTC.

The chain recombines TRBV19 with TRBJ2-7; 9 bases agree with TRBD2. The CDR3 has 17 amino acids. With V trimmed by 5 bases and J by 0 bases, 11 bases remained unmatched. Germline V lookup: CDR1 LNHDA, CDR2 SQIVND (reference sequence). In DNA, the CDR3 is TGTGCCAGTAGTGTCATGATAGCGGGAGCCTCCTCCTACGAGCAGTACTTC. Translation: CASSVMIAGASSYEQYF.